This TCR beta chain was recovered during a study of blood T cell repertoires in COVID-19. Study context: The samples span acute and convalescent COVID-19 from the United States, Italy and Spain. The analysed material was cDNA or gDNA that came from T cells, B-cell-depleted T cells, or PBMCs.

Per germline, CDR1 SQVTM and CDR2 ANQGSEA. CDR3 length: 13 amino acids. Deletions cut 2 bases from V and 1 base from J, with 8 bases between. Source study methods: Nucleated cell number was recorded as an estimate derived from reference gene primer amplification. TCRdb's copy holds only in-frame clones and misses some; the assay was immunoSEQ multiplex PCR. V, J and clone size were drawn from that table, and D and trimming were deduced from the DNA. The table includes around 100,000 clones, 90% to 95% detected once. This rearrangement joins TRBV29-1 to TRBJ1-1, with D possibly TRBD1 on 5 matching bases. Sequences were obtained from peripheral blood. The receptor was isolated from a man between 50 and 59 years old with active COVID-19. For the CDR3, the DNA is TGCAGCGTTGAATGGGGCGGGAACACTGAAGCTTTCTTT. Translation: CSVEWGGNTEAFF.